These 32 T cell receptor beta chains were sequenced from one sample in a study of post-analysis software for immune sequencing data. Study-wide points: When patients were compared with controls, 4 or 5 TRBV segments were more frequent, TRBV5-6, TRBV5-1 and TRBV20-1 among them.

Carried by the TCR beta cDNA libraries were unique molecular identifiers. From the PCR reads, TCRdb called clonotypes with MiXCR, one entry per CDR3 protein. The repertoire consists of 600,000 to 700,000 distinct CDR3 sequences, with around 64% occurring once and the leading ten covering over 9%. These receptors have no identified antigens. The sample was blood. These TCRs come from a girl aged 2 to 10 with multiple sclerosis.

The gene calls are TRBV29-1 and TRBJ2-2; 12 bases align to TRBD1. The length of the CDR3 is 19 residues. Germline loops: CDR1 SQVTM, CDR2 ANQGSEA. The V segment lost 0 bases and the J segment 6 bases; nucleotides outside the gene matches: 14. This CDR3 reads CSVEDWGQGAGLSPGELFF. CDR3 nucleotides: TGCAGCGTTGAAGATTGGGGACAGGGGGCCGGACTTAGCCCCGGGGAGCTGTTTTTT.

The table lists this clonotype with many counts. This chain joins TRBV5-1 and TRBJ2-7, with TRBD2 matching 9 bases. V lost 2 bases and J lost 9; bases outside the gene matches: 12. Per the germline V gene, CDR1 is SGHRS and CDR2 is YFSETQ. The CDR3 loop spans 15 amino acids. CDR3 loop: CASSFNDVGLARQYF. The CDR3 DNA reads as TGCGCCAGCAGCTTTAACGACGTTGGACTAGCGAGGCAGTACTTC.

Here the CDR3 reads CASSGPGAGAYEQYF. The CDR3 DNA sequence: TGTGCCAGCAGCGGCCCGGGCGCTGGGGCCTACGAGCAGTACTTC. The chain is built from TRBV27 and TRBJ2-7; D uncertain. V was clipped by 6 bases and J by 2 bases, with 17 bases between them. The CDR3 runs 15 residues. Per the germline V gene, CDR1 is MNHEY and CDR2 is SMNVEV (reference sequence).

V is TRBV29-1 and J is TRBJ2-7, with TRBD1 matching 8 bases. This CDR3 contains 14 residues. The germline gives CDR1 SQVTM, CDR2 ANQGSEA. After removal of 6 bases from V and 2 bases from J, the junction contained 9 bases not matched to a gene. The CDR3 loop is CSVETGTGTYEQYF. The DNA for the CDR3 is TGCAGCGTCGAAACCGGGACAGGAACCTACGAGCAGTACTTC.

V usage is TRBV5-1 and J usage is TRBJ1-1; D unresolved. Deletions cut 4 bases from V and 6 bases from J, with 13 bases between. CDR1 is SGHRS and CDR2 is YFSETQ in the germline V gene. The CDR3 contains 13 residues. This CDR3 reads CASSPHTSPEAFF. The CDR3 coding sequence is TGCGCCAGCAGCCCCCATACCTCTCCTGAAGCTTTCTTT. The full variable domain, with the rest looked up from reference TRBV5-1 and TRBJ1-1, is KAGVTQTPRYLIKTRGQQVTLSCSPISGHRSVSWYQQTPGQGLQFLFEYFSETQRNKGNFPGRFSGRQFSNSRSEMNVSTLELGDSALYLCASSPHTSPEAFFGQGTRLTVV.

This clonotype was found a few times. This chain connects TRBV15 to TRBJ2-4; 9 bases map to TRBD1. V gave up 0 bases and J gave up 3 bases; unmatched junction bases: 6. There are 17 residues in the CDR3. Germline V gene data show CDR1 as LNHNV and CDR2 as YYDKDF (reference sequence). DNA of the CDR3: TGTGCCACCAGCAGAGATGGAGACAGGGGGGACAAAAACATTCAGTACTTC. Translating gives CATSRDGDRGDKNIQYF.

This clonotype appeared a few times. CDR3 DNA sequence: TGTGCCAGCAGCTTAGTTATCCAGCAAGAGACCCAGTACTTC. Protein product: CASSLVIQQETQYF. The chain carries TRBV7-2 and TRBJ2-5; no reliable D call. V was shortened by 1 base and J by 2 bases, with 8 bases between the two germline ends. The germline CDR1 and CDR2 sequences are SGHTA and FQGNSA. This CDR3 has 14 amino acids. Looking up the rest from reference TRBV7-2 and TRBJ2-5 gives the full variable domain: GAGVSQSPSNKVTEKGKDVELRCDPISGHTALYWYRQSLGQGLEFLIYFQGNSAPDKSGLPSDRFSAERTGGSVSTLTIQRTQQEDSAVYLCASSLVIQQETQYFGPGTRLLVL.

Turning to this clonotype: A junction end diverges from the germline sequence, so it may reflect a read error. This chain links TRBV6-5 with TRBJ1-2, with D possibly being TRBD1 (5 bases). The CDR3 is 14 residues long. The germline V gene has CDR1 MNHEY and CDR2 SVGAGI. As DNA, the CDR3 is TGTGCCGGCAGCCCAGAGCTGGGGGACTATGGCTACACCTTC. This sequence encodes CAGSPELGDYGYTF.

This clonotype was detected a few times. The gene calls are TRBV11-2 and TRBJ2-3; 13 nucleotides line up with TRBD2. The germline V gene has CDR1 SGHAT and CDR2 FQNNGV. The ends lost 4 bases at V and 3 bases at J; junction bases unmatched: 4. There are 16 residues in the CDR3. In DNA form, the CDR3 reads TGTGCCAGCAGCTCCGGACTAGCGGGAGTTACAGATACGCAGTATTTT. Encoded protein: CASSSGLAGVTDTQYF.

The chain employs TRBV5-1 and TRBJ1-1, with D unresolved. This CDR3 contains 13 residues. V lost 0 bases, J lost 10 bases, and 13 bases lay in between. CDR1 and CDR2 (germline): SGHRS, YFSETQ. CDR3 nucleotide sequence: TGCGCCAGCAGCTTGGCCGGCCCCGTGGGAGCTTTCTTT. It translates to CASSLAGPVGAFF.

DNA of the CDR3: TGTGCCAGCATCTCGGGGAGAGCTGAAGCTTTCTTT. Translated: CASISGRAEAFF. The chain has TRBV6-6 and TRBJ1-1; D not resolved. CDR1 and CDR2 (germline): MNHNY, SVGAGI (reference sequence). Trimming stripped 7 bases from V and 6 bases from J, with 12 bases between. The CDR3 extends over 12 amino acids.

The V call is TRBV15, the J call TRBJ1-4; D gene ambiguous. The CDR3 is made up of 16 amino acids. Germline V CDR1 and CDR2: LNHNV, YYDKDF (reference sequence). Trimming took 0 bases from V and 0 from J, leaving 8 bases between them. As DNA, the CDR3 is TGTGCCACCAGCAGAGATAAAGTCGCAACTAATGAAAAACTGTTTTTT. This translates into CATSRDKVATNEKLFF.

The chain couples TRBV20-1 to TRBJ2-5; D could derive from TRBD1 or TRBD2 (6 bases each). The germline CDR1 and CDR2 sequences are DFQATT and SNEGSKA (reference sequence). V was clipped by 5 bases and J by 5 bases, with 12 bases between them. The length of the CDR3 is 12 residues. In DNA, the CDR3 is TGCAGTGCTTACAGGGAGGCGGAGACCCAGTACTTC. Protein sequence: CSAYREAETQYF.

V gene TRBV3-1 combines with J gene TRBJ2-3; D unclear. This CDR3 comprises 16 residues. V was pared by 5 bases and J by 4 bases, with 19 bases between. From germline, CDR1 is LGHDT and CDR2 YNNKEL (reference sequence). DNA for the CDR3: TGTGCCAGCAGCTTACAGACCCTTCCCAACTCAGATACGCAGTATTTT. Encoded protein: CASSLQTLPNSDTQYF.

This chain joins TRBV14 and TRBJ2-1; 7 bases fit TRBD2. This CDR3 region has 14 residues. With 0 bases clipped from V and 6 bases from J, the junction kept 2 bases outside the gene matches. From germline, CDR1 is SGHDN and CDR2 FVKESK. The CDR3 protein is CASSQEGGSNEQFF. The CDR3 DNA is TGTGCCAGCAGCCAAGAGGGGGGGAGCAATGAGCAGTTCTTC.

The chain has TRBV4-2 and TRBJ2-2, with 7 positions matching TRBD2. Germline V gene sequence: CDR1 LGHNA, CDR2 YNFKEQ. With V trimmed by 1 base and J by 1 base, 6 bases remained unmatched. The CDR3 sequence is 17 residues long. The chain's CDR3 is CASSQGDSGLNTGELFF. The CDR3 bases are TGTGCCAGCAGCCAAGGAGATAGCGGGTTGAACACCGGGGAGCTGTTTTTT.

The rearrangement joins TRBV12-3 or TRBV12-4 to TRBJ2-4, with D unresolved. The CDR3 contains 15 residues. V was trimmed by 2 bases and J by 2 bases, leaving 10 bases between them. CDR3 protein: CASSLNERPKNIQYF. CDR3 coding DNA: TGTGCCAGCAGTTTAAACGAACGTCCCAAAAACATTCAGTACTTC.

This clonotype was seen only a few times. The chain joins TRBV12-3 or TRBV12-4 to TRBJ2-3; D call uncertain. V was shortened by 1 base and J by 5 bases, with 7 bases between the two germline ends. This CDR3 spans 13 amino acids. DNA of the CDR3: TGTGCCAGCAGTTTAGAGCTGATAGATACGCAGTATTTT. As protein: CASSLELIDTQYF.

This clonotype has just a few counts. The chain employs TRBV5-1 and TRBJ1-1, with D perhaps matching TRBD1 (5 bases). The CDR3 extends over 13 amino acids. V shed 3 bases and J shed 7 bases, with 13 bases lying between them. Germline V gene lookup returns CDR1 SGHRS and CDR2 YFSETQ. CDR3 nucleotide sequence: TGCGCCAGCAGCTCAATTACCGGACATGAAGCTTTCTTT. This encodes CASSSITGHEAFF.

The chain combines TRBV7-2 with TRBJ2-1, with D perhaps given as TRBD1 or TRBD2 (5 bases each). CDR3 length: 12 amino acids. Germline V gives CDR1 SGHTA, CDR2 FQGNSA. Trimming shortened V by 2 bases and J by 12 bases, and 11 bases separated the two germline ends. CDR3 nucleotide sequence: TGTGCCAGCAGCTTACCGAGGGGCCGGCAGTTCTTC. Protein sequence: CASSLPRGRQFF.

The CDR3: CASSAGLAEGDGQYF. The CDR3 DNA reads TGTGCCAGCAGTGCAGGACTAGCGGAGGGCGACGGGCAGTACTTC. The chain uses TRBV27 and TRBJ2-5, with 10 nucleotides matching TRBD2. CDR1 MNHEY and CDR2 SMNVEV come from the germline V gene (reference sequence). The CDR3 is 15 residues long. V was clipped by 5 bases and J by 11 bases; unmatched bases: 14.

The chain links TRBV12-3 or TRBV12-4 to TRBJ2-3; 9 bases align to TRBD1. V shed 7 bases and J 2 bases; nucleotides not matched to a gene: 4. This CDR3 has 14 amino acids. The CDR3 here is CASKHRGPTDTQYF. The CDR3 DNA is TGTGCCAGCAAACACAGGGGGCCCACAGATACGCAGTATTTT.

The chain carries TRBV29-1 and TRBJ2-1; 9 nucleotides align to TRBD1. The V and J ends lost 3 bases and 2 bases, in that order; junction bases with no gene match: 8. This CDR3 has 16 residues. Germline V CDR1 and CDR2: SQVTM, ANQGSEA. CDR3 in DNA: TGCAGCGTTGACGTGAGCGGGACAGGGCCCTACAATGAGCAGTTCTTC. Protein sequence: CSVDVSGTGPYNEQFF.

The chain carries TRBV20-1 and TRBJ2-3, with 13 bases aligning to TRBD2. With 2 bases clipped from V and 2 bases from J, the junction kept 7 bases outside the gene matches. Per germline, CDR1 DFQATT and CDR2 SNEGSKA (reference sequence). The length of the CDR3 is 17 residues. The CDR3 protein is CSARLAGTSGVTDTQYF. CDR3 bases: TGCAGTGCTAGACTCGCCGGGACTAGCGGGGTCACAGATACGCAGTATTTT.

V and J are TRBV7-2 and TRBJ1-6; D is unclear. The length of the CDR3 is 13 residues. In germline, CDR1 is SGHTA, CDR2 FQGNSA. Trimming took off 2 bases at V and 3 bases at J, with 2 bases between the two ends. CDR3 nucleotide sequence: TGTGCCAGCAGCTTATTCTATAATTCACCCCTCCACTTT. It encodes CASSLFYNSPLHF.

The chain employs TRBV10-3 and TRBJ1-6; no firm D call. The CDR3 is 16 amino acids. CDR1 is ENHRY and CDR2 is SYGVKD in the germline V gene. The V end was cut by 3 bases, the J end by 6 bases, with 15 bases between. The CDR3 region is CAISDTAREVNSPLHF. DNA of the CDR3: TGTGCCATCAGTGATACGGCCCGAGAGGTTAATTCACCCCTCCACTTT.

V gene TRBV6-2 or TRBV6-3 combines with J gene TRBJ2-1; weak D call: TRBD1 (6 bases). The CDR3 runs to 16 residues. Germline lookup yields CDR1 MNHEY and CDR2 SVGEGT. V dropped 6 bases and J dropped 0 bases, with 15 bases sitting between them. The CDR3 protein is CASRPRTGNSYNEQFF. The CDR3 DNA reads TGTGCCAGCAGACCCCGTACAGGGAACTCCTACAATGAGCAGTTCTTC.

This rearrangement joins TRBV6-1 to TRBJ2-7, with 9 bases matching TRBD2. This CDR3 is 15 amino acids long. Unmatched junction bases numbered 10, after V lost 8 bases and J lost 2 bases. Germline V CDR1 and CDR2: MNHNS, SASEGT. The CDR3 nucleotides read TGTGCCAGCCAGCGGGGGGTAGCGACAACCTACGAGCAGTACTTC. Translated, it gives CASQRGVATTYEQYF.

To note about this clonotype: An end of the junction differs from the germline gene, which may be a read error. The chain carries TRBV6-2 or TRBV6-3 and TRBJ2-7, with 8 bases aligning to TRBD1. This CDR3 is built from 15 residues. Looked up from germline, CDR1 is MNHEY and CDR2 is SVGEGT. The CDR3 here is CASSTDRVGAYGQYF. The CDR3 DNA reads as TGTGCCAGCAGCACGGACAGGGTAGGAGCCTACGGGCAGTACTTC.

This rearrangement joins TRBV12-3 or TRBV12-4 to TRBJ2-3; D may be TRBD2 (6 bases). The CDR3 is 14 residues long. Trimming took 6 bases from V and 7 from J, leaving 17 bases between them. The CDR3: CASSPRRESNTQYF. The CDR3 bases are TGTGCCAGCAGCCCCCGTCGGGAGTCAAATACGCAGTATTTT.

Of note for this clonotype: Germline and junction disagree at one end, which may indicate a read error. The chain has TRBV5-1 and TRBJ2-7; D gene unclear. There are 16 residues in the CDR3. CDR1 and CDR2 from the germline V gene are SGHRS and YFSETQ. For the CDR3, the DNA is TGCGCCGGCAGCTTTATGGTGGGATGGGACTCCTACGAGCAGTACTTC. This encodes CAGSFMVGWDSYEQYF.

This clonotype was recorded only once. Germline is not matched at one junction end, which may reflect a read error. This rearrangement joins TRBV20-1 to TRBJ2-5, with D tentatively TRBD1 (6 bases). The CDR3 is 15 residues long. In germline, CDR1 is DFQATT, CDR2 SNEGSKA (reference sequence). The CDR3 here is CGASITGTPQETQYF. The CDR3 DNA is TGCGGTGCTTCCATAACCGGGACACCTCAAGAGACCCAGTACTTC.